This T cell receptor (beta chain) appears in the sequencing data of a study of long-term antiretroviral therapy in people with HIV. Study-wide results and caveats: Subsequent to ART, diversity was augmented yet persisted below that of transplant donor controls. Within the repertoire, clones expanded before ART were dominant at all time points.

Notes on this clone: Antigen unknown.

The CDR3 sequence is 16 residues long. The V segment lost 4 bases and the J segment 2 bases; nucleotides outside the gene matches: 10. Germline-derived CDR1 and CDR2 are MNHEY and SVGAGI. At survey level, the immunoSEQ assay was run in its v3.0 version. Libraries were prepared by immunoSEQ multiplex PCR; TCRdb keeps only in-frame clonotypes and omits some of them. The sample records about 24,000 clones, 79% being singletons. Clinicians in the United States treated all participants with HIV. This sequence joins TRBV6-5 and TRBJ1-1, with TRBD1 matching 7 bases. The sequences come from unsorted PBMCs, collected 1.2 years after starting antiretroviral therapy. The TCR originated in a woman in her 40s with HIV. This CDR3 is CASSSDWDRNNTEAFF. CDR3 DNA: TGTGCCAGCAGTTCCGACTGGGACAGAAACAACACTGAAGCTTTCTTT.